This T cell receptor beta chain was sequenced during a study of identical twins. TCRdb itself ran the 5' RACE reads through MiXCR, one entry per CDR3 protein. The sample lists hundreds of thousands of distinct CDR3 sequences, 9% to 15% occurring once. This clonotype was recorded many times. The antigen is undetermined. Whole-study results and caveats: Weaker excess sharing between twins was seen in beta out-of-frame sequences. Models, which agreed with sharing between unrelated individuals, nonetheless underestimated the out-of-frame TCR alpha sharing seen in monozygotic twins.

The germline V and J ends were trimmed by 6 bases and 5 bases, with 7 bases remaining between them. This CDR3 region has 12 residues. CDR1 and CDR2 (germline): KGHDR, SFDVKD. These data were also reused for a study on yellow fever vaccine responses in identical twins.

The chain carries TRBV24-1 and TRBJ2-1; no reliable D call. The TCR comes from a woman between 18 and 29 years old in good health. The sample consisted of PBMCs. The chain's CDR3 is CATSLQNNEQFF. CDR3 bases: TGTGCCACCAGTCTCCAAAACAATGAGCAGTTCTTC.